Here is one TCR beta chain with its context. Antigen unknown. V was pared by 5 bases and J by 13 bases, with 12 bases between. The CDR3 runs 9 residues. In germline, CDR1 is DFQATT, CDR2 SNEGSKA (reference sequence). Every patient relapsed after autologous stem cell transplantation, and brentuximab vedotin exposure varied. Only in-frame clones appear in the TCRdb table, and some are missing; sequencing was by immunoSEQ multiplex PCR. This sample yields 55,000 to 80,000 clones, of which approximately 88% are seen a single time; approximately 13% belongs to the top ten. The record originates from a study of PD-1 blockade in classical Hodgkin lymphoma. General study results and limits: Newly diagnosed patients had diversity similar to the baseline diversity of complete responders.

Sequenced material: peripheral blood mononuclear cells (PBMCs), taken at baseline. The clonotype originates from a human donor with classical Hodgkin lymphoma. The V and J genes are TRBV20-1 and TRBJ2-7; the D gene is possibly TRBD1 (5 bases). CDR3 nucleotides: TGCAGTGCTGGAAAGGGGATATACTTC. Protein product: CSAGKGIYF.